This passage covers 13 T cell receptor beta chains from one sample sequenced in a study of siplizumab effects on memory and regulatory T cells. The protocol was immunoSEQ multiplex PCR, while the TCRdb copy is restricted to in-frame clones and leaves out a portion. The table shows about 100,000 clones, with around 92% occurring only once. Sequenced input: CD4+ T cells sorted from blood. The receptors originated from a human donor in good health. Some clones in this sample may be carry-over from other donors' samples.

The chain couples TRBV10-3 to TRBJ2-2; D unclear. The CDR3 is made up of 12 amino acids. With 2 bases removed from V and 6 bases from J, the gap between germline ends came to 4 bases. The germline V gene has CDR1 ENHRY and CDR2 SYGVKD. Here the CDR3 reads CAISEGAGELFF. Here the CDR3 DNA reads TGTGCCATCAGTGAGGGTGCCGGGGAGCTGTTTTTT.

The V and J genes are TRBV5-5 and TRBJ1-3; D perhaps matches TRBD1 (5 bases). This CDR3 comprises 17 residues. V was clipped by 4 bases and J by 0 bases, with 17 bases between them. Germline lookup yields CDR1 SGHKS and CDR2 YYEKEE (reference sequence). The CDR3 protein is CASSPVFRDLSGNTIYF. The CDR3 nucleotides read TGTGCCAGCAGCCCGGTGTTCAGGGACCTCTCTGGAAACACCATATATTTT.

CDR3 coding DNA: TGTGCCAGCAGCCACGACTGGCCTCGGAATGAGCAGTTCTTC. This codes for CASSHDWPRNEQFF. This chain connects TRBV14 to TRBJ2-1; D remains ambiguous. V was trimmed by 3 bases and J by 7 bases, leaving 13 bases between them. CDR1 and CDR2 from the germline V gene are SGHDN and FVKESK. The CDR3 totals 14 residues.

The V and J genes are TRBV10-2 and TRBJ2-4; maybe TRBD2 (6 bases). The germline gives CDR1 WSHSY, CDR2 SAAADI. Trimming removed 6 bases from V and 0 bases from J, with 6 bases in between. This CDR3 contains 13 residues. The CDR3 here is CASSGGAKNIQYF. CDR3 bases: TGCGCCAGCAGCGGGGGAGCCAAAAACATTCAGTACTTC.

The chain recombines TRBV7-9 with TRBJ2-5, with TRBD2 matching over 7 bases. V lost 3 bases, J lost 5 bases, and 3 bases stayed unmatched. Germline values: CDR1 SEHNR, CDR2 FQNEAQ (reference sequence). The CDR3 covers 13 residues. CDR3 DNA sequence: TGTGCCAGCAGCTTCGGACTAGGGGAGACCCAGTACTTC. This gives the protein CASSFGLGETQYF. The full variable domain, with the rest looked up from reference TRBV7-9 and TRBJ2-5, is DTGVSQNPRHKITKRGQNVTFRCDPISEHNRLYWYRQTLGQGPEFLTYFQNEAQLEKSRLLSDRFSAERPKGSFSTLEIQRTEQGDSAMYLCASSFGLGETQYFGPGTRLLVL.

The rearrangement joins TRBV7-8 to TRBJ1-3; D not resolved. The CDR3 totals 14 residues. Germline V gives CDR1 SGHVS, CDR2 FQNEAQ. Deletions cut 5 bases from V and 4 bases from J, with 12 bases between. The CDR3 DNA reads as TGTGCCAGCAGCGTAGAGGAGTTAGGAAACACCATATATTTT. Protein sequence: CASSVEELGNTIYF.

The V call is TRBV7-3, the J call TRBJ2-6; a weak D match, TRBD1 (5 bases). CDR1 SGHTA and CDR2 FQGTGA come from the germline V gene. V was trimmed by 6 bases and J by 2 bases, leaving 11 bases between them. CDR3 length: 15 residues. CDR3: CASSPRVTGANVLTF. The CDR3 DNA reads as TGTGCCAGCAGTCCCAGGGTAACTGGGGCCAACGTCCTGACTTTC.

The chain couples TRBV19 to TRBJ1-2, with 7 positions matching TRBD1. Per germline, CDR1 LNHDA and CDR2 SQIVND (reference sequence). The length of the CDR3 is 12 residues. Trimming at V came to 4 bases and at J to 4 bases, leaving 0 bases not matched to a gene. The CDR3 reads CASSRQGYGYTF. CDR3 in DNA: TGTGCCAGTAGTAGACAGGGCTATGGCTACACCTTC.

The V and J genes are TRBV27 and TRBJ1-1; D remains ambiguous. This CDR3 contains 16 residues. Germline V lookup: CDR1 MNHEY, CDR2 SMNVEV (reference sequence). The V and J ends lost 3 bases and 2 bases respectively, with 16 bases between them. Written as DNA, the CDR3 is TGTGCCAGCAGTTTCGGTTTTGGGGTCTCAAACACTGAAGCTTTCTTT. Amino acid sequence: CASSFGFGVSNTEAFF.

This clone is a singleton in its sample. The V gene is TRBV14, the J gene TRBJ1-1; D might be TRBD1 (5 bases). Germline values: CDR1 SGHDN, CDR2 FVKESK. V lost 0 bases, J lost 3 bases, and 11 bases lay in between. This CDR3 spans 15 amino acids. The CDR3, as DNA: TGTGCCAGCAGCCAAGATCCCCAGGGTTACACTGAAGCTTTCTTT. Translated, it gives CASSQDPQGYTEAFF.

This sequence joins TRBV6-6 and TRBJ1-1; the D is unclear. The CDR3 spans 13 residues. CDR1 MNHNY and CDR2 SVGAGI come from the germline V gene (reference sequence). V was pared by 3 bases and J by 3 bases, with 8 bases between. Written as DNA, the CDR3 is TGTGCCAGCAGTTATACAGCGTACACTGAAGCTTTCTTT. Its protein product is CASSYTAYTEAFF.

This chain connects TRBV2 to TRBJ2-5; D gene ambiguous. There are 12 residues in the CDR3. V was shortened by 6 bases and J by 0 bases, with 5 bases between the two germline ends. From germline, CDR1 is SNHLY and CDR2 FYNNEI. The chain's CDR3 is CASRQNQETQYF. In DNA, the CDR3 is TGTGCCAGCAGGCAGAACCAAGAGACCCAGTACTTC.

The CDR3 region is CASSPGTKAKNIQYF. The CDR3 coding sequence is TGTGCCAGTAGTCCCGGGACTAAAGCCAAAAACATTCAGTACTTC. This sequence joins TRBV19 and TRBJ2-4; 7 positions match TRBD2. The trim removed 5 bases at V and 0 bases at J, leaving 4 bases unmatched. The germline gives CDR1 LNHDA, CDR2 SQIVND (reference sequence). The CDR3 has 15 amino acids.